This note documents a single TCR beta chain sequence. The CDR3 has 15 amino acids. V dropped 3 bases and J dropped 3; count of bases not matched to a gene: 7. Germline V lookup: CDR1 LNHNV, CDR2 YYDKDF (reference sequence). This entry comes from a study of blood T cell repertoires in COVID-19. The participants were between about 18 and 90 years old and came from under 25 US areas. As processed by the authors: The assay estimated nucleated cells by amplifying reference gene primers. Repertoires were generated with immunoSEQ multiplex PCR, while TCRdb's copy carries only in-frame clones and drops some. V and J calls and clone size are given by that table; D and trimming were obtained from the DNA. Here the sample spans around 250,000 clones, about 80% being singletons.

The receptor comes from a man aged 40-49 years who had recovered from COVID-19. The sequencing sample was made of PBMCs or T cells enriched from blood (not recorded which). This sequence joins TRBV15 and TRBJ2-5; 7 bases match TRBD2. The CDR3: CATSSSSGPKETQYF. The CDR3, as DNA: TGTGCCACCAGCAGCTCTAGCGGCCCTAAAGAGACCCAGTACTTC.